One sample yielded the 32 T cell receptor beta chains listed below, sequenced in a study of OX40 agonist ivuxolimab in advanced cancers. The data were produced by immunoSEQ multiplex PCR, yet TCRdb's version contains in-frame clones alone and is incomplete. The data show tens of thousands of clones, roughly 80% seen once. Sequenced here: CD4+ or CD8+ T cells sorted from blood, sampled in a trial of the OX40 agonist ivuxolimab. These receptors originate from an adult with an advanced solid tumor such as melanoma, head and neck, liver or kidney cancer.

The CDR3 protein is CASSYGLVSTGELFF. The CDR3 bases are TGTGCCAGCAGCTACGGACTAGTGTCCACCGGGGAGCTGTTTTTT. This chain joins TRBV11-2 and TRBJ2-2; 7 bases map to TRBD2. Germline lookup yields CDR1 SGHAT and CDR2 FQNNGV. The CDR3 is made up of 15 amino acids. The J segment lost 4 bases and the V segment lost 4 bases, leaving 6 bases of the junction unmatched.

V and J are TRBV5-1 and TRBJ2-7; 9 bases agree with TRBD2. The trim removed 3 bases at V and 7 bases at J, leaving 11 bases unmatched. The CDR3 has 15 residues. Germline CDR1 and CDR2: SGHRS and YFSETQ. CDR3 in amino acids: CASSSLSGSLSEQYF. For the CDR3, the DNA is TGCGCCAGCAGCTCACTTAGCGGGAGCCTGTCGGAGCAGTACTTC.

The chain combines TRBV6-1 with TRBJ2-5; 13 bases match TRBD2. The CDR3 length is 14 residues. Germline CDR1 is MNHNS and CDR2 is SASEGT. V shed 10 bases and J 2 bases; nucleotides not matched to a gene: 4. The DNA for the CDR3 is TGTGCCACAGGACTAGCGGGAGCTCAAGAGACCCAGTACTTC. It codes for CATGLAGAQETQYF.

This rearrangement joins TRBV19 to TRBJ2-3; the D gene is possibly TRBD2 (6 bases). Germline V gives CDR1 LNHDA, CDR2 SQIVND (reference sequence). CDR3 length equals 14 residues. V was cut by 3 bases and J by 4 bases, with 11 bases left in between. The CDR3 reads CASSMEGLPDTQYF. The CDR3 DNA sequence: TGTGCCAGTAGTATGGAGGGTTTACCAGATACGCAGTATTTT.

This sequence joins TRBV10-2 and TRBJ2-7; 9 positions match TRBD1. With 6 bases clipped from V and 4 bases from J, the junction kept 7 bases outside the gene matches. The CDR3 is made up of 14 amino acids. Germline CDR1 is WSHSY and CDR2 is SAAADI. The CDR3 is CASRPGTGSYEQYF. The CDR3 DNA sequence: TGCGCCAGCAGGCCCGGGACAGGGAGTTACGAGCAGTACTTC.

This clone was counted between two and nine times. The chain couples TRBV30 to TRBJ1-5; 8 bases match TRBD1. Germline trimming cut 5 bases from V and 4 bases from J; bases unmatched to any gene: 1. Germline V CDR1 and CDR2: GTSNPN, SVGIG (reference sequence). This CDR3 is built from 12 residues. CDR3 loop: CAWDRGNQPQHF. The DNA of the CDR3 is TGTGCCTGGGACAGGGGAAATCAGCCCCAGCATTTT.

This clone was detected only once. The rearrangement joins TRBV19 to TRBJ2-1; 10 bases fit TRBD2. The ends lost 5 bases at V and 0 bases at J; junction bases unmatched: 4. From germline, CDR1 is LNHDA and CDR2 SQIVND (reference sequence). The CDR3 covers 16 residues. This CDR3 is CASSPQREGSYNEQFF. CDR3 coding DNA: TGTGCCAGTAGTCCCCAGCGGGAGGGCTCCTACAATGAGCAGTTCTTC.

The J gene is TRBJ2-7, the V gene TRBV28, with 9 bases matching TRBD2. Germline values: CDR1 MDHEN, CDR2 SYDVKM. After removal of 2 bases from V and 7 bases from J, the junction contained 9 bases not matched to a gene. The CDR3 has 15 amino acids. CDR3: CASSLGASGNGEQYF. CDR3 DNA: TGTGCCAGCAGTTTAGGGGCTAGCGGGAATGGTGAGCAGTACTTC.

V usage is TRBV28 and J usage is TRBJ2-7, with 7 bases lining up with TRBD1. Germline CDR1 reads MDHEN; CDR2 reads SYDVKM. CDR3 length equals 15 residues. V shed 6 bases and J 0 bases; nucleotides not matched to a gene: 8. The CDR3 sequence is CASSLTGIGSYEQYF. The CDR3 bases are TGTGCCAGCAGCCTGACAGGGATAGGCTCCTACGAGCAGTACTTC. Complete variable domain (other parts from reference TRBV28 and TRBJ2-7): DVKVTQSSRYLVKRTGEKVFLECVQDMDHENMFWYRQDPGLGLRLIYFSYDVKMKEKGDIPEGYSVSREKKERFSLILESASTNQTSMYLCASSLTGIGSYEQYFGPGTRLTVT.

DNA for the CDR3: TGTGCCAGCAGGCACAAACCCTACGGACCCTACGAGCAGTACTTC. Translation gives CASRHKPYGPYEQYF. This chain joins TRBV6-5 and TRBJ2-7; D remains ambiguous. This CDR3 is built from 15 residues. Germline values: CDR1 MNHEY, CDR2 SVGAGI. The ends were cut back, 6 bases at V and 2 bases at J, with 17 bases in the middle.

The genes are TRBV5-1 and TRBJ1-6, with D perhaps matching TRBD1 (5 bases). The V gene lost 4 bases and the J gene lost 3 bases, with 20 bases spanning the gap. The CDR3 extends over 18 amino acids. Germline V CDR1 and CDR2: SGHRS, YFSETQ. In DNA form, the CDR3 reads TGCGCCAGCAGCCCCGGTACGACGGCAGGGAGCTATAATTCACCCCTCCACTTT. The encoded protein is CASSPGTTAGSYNSPLHF.

The CDR3 loop is CSAGDRLIGYF. CDR3 nucleotides: TGCAGTGCTGGGGACCGATTAATTGGGTACTTC. The chain is built from TRBV20-1 and TRBJ2-4, with D possibly called TRBD1 or TRBD2 (5 bases each). V lost 5 bases and J 15 bases, leaving 17 bases between the germline ends. Per germline, CDR1 DFQATT and CDR2 SNEGSKA (reference sequence). The CDR3 is made up of 11 amino acids.

The rearrangement uses TRBV6-1 and TRBJ1-3; the D is unclear. V lost 10 bases to trimming and J lost 0 bases, with 16 bases between them. Germline V lookup: CDR1 MNHNS, CDR2 SASEGT. The CDR3 covers 15 residues. The CDR3 DNA sequence: TGTGCCACCCGACCGAGACACACCTCTGGAAACACCATATATTTT. As protein: CATRPRHTSGNTIYF.

The gene calls are TRBV6-5 and TRBJ2-5, with a possible D match to TRBD2 (5 bases). Germline V CDR1 and CDR2: MNHEY, SVGAGI. V was clipped by 6 bases and J by 7 bases, with 15 bases between them. There are 13 residues in the CDR3. The CDR3 DNA is TGTGCCAGCAGCCACCCGGGGATAGGGACCCAGTACTTC. It codes for CASSHPGIGTQYF.

The CDR3 bases are TGTGCCAGCCTGGACGGTGGTGGGGCAAGCAATCAGCCCCAGCATTTT. Translated: CASLDGGGASNQPQHF. The chain uses TRBV19 and TRBJ1-5, with D tentatively TRBD1 (5 bases). Looked up from germline, CDR1 is LNHDA and CDR2 is SQIVND (reference sequence). The CDR3 runs to 16 residues. Trimming pared 9 bases from V and 1 base from J, leaving 19 bases between.

J is TRBJ2-4 and V is TRBV12-5; D ambiguous. V was trimmed by 7 bases and J by 7 bases, leaving 14 bases between them. The CDR3 is made up of 13 amino acids. Germline CDR1 is LGHNT and CDR2 is FRNRAP. The CDR3 spells CASAKEGWNIQYF. The CDR3 DNA reads as TGTGCTAGTGCCAAGGAAGGGTGGAACATTCAGTACTTC.

In this sample, this clone turned up a few times. The chain combines TRBV5-1 with TRBJ1-2; D possibly corresponds to TRBD1 (5 bases). V was clipped by 6 bases and J by 5 bases, with 11 bases between them. Per the germline V gene, CDR1 is SGHRS and CDR2 is YFSETQ. The CDR3 sequence is 12 residues long. CDR3 region: CASTSEGYGYTF. DNA of the CDR3: TGCGCCAGCACTTCGGAGGGGTATGGCTACACCTTC. The variable domain in full, with the rest retrieved from reference TRBV5-1 and TRBJ1-2, is KAGVTQTPRYLIKTRGQQVTLSCSPISGHRSVSWYQQTPGQGLQFLFEYFSETQRNKGNFPGRFSGRQFSNSRSEMNVSTLELGDSALYLCASTSEGYGYTFGSGTRLTVV.

V usage is TRBV11-3 and J usage is TRBJ2-5; TRBD2 matches at 9 bases. The CDR3 is made up of 14 amino acids. V gave up 5 bases and J gave up 5 bases; unmatched junction bases: 6. Germline values: CDR1 SGHNT, CDR2 YENEEA. CDR3 bases: TGTGCCAGCAGCATTAGCGGGAGTCAGGAGACCCAGTACTTC. It is translated as CASSISGSQETQYF. Together with reference TRBV11-3 and TRBJ2-5, the CDR3 gives the full variable domain: EAGVVQSPRYKIIEKKQPVAFWCNPISGHNTLYWYLQNLGQGPELLIRYENEEAVDDSQLPKDRFSAERLKGVDSTLKIQPAELGDSAVYLCASSISGSQETQYFGPGTRLLVL.

V is TRBV13 and J is TRBJ2-7; 10 positions match TRBD2. This CDR3 has 15 residues. The germline gives CDR1 PRHDT, CDR2 FYEKMQ (reference sequence). The V and J ends lost 3 bases and 4 bases, in that order; junction bases with no gene match: 6. CDR3 in DNA: TGTGCCAGCAGCTTTAGCGGGAGGACCCCGTACGAGCAGTACTTC. Its translation is CASSFSGRTPYEQYF.

The chain uses TRBV7-2 and TRBJ2-5; D might be TRBD2 (7 bases). Between the trimmed V and J ends, which lost 4 bases and 0 bases, there was a span of 12 bases. This CDR3 contains 15 residues. Germline CDR1 and CDR2: SGHTA and FQGNSA. CDR3 DNA sequence: TGTGCCAGCAGCTCCAGGGGAGGGAACCAAGAGACCCAGTACTTC. Translated: CASSSRGGNQETQYF.

The chain joins TRBV9 to TRBJ2-6, with D tentatively TRBD2 (6 bases). CDR1 is SGDLS, CDR2 YYNGEE, per germline. Trimming pared 2 bases from V and 0 bases from J, leaving 12 bases between. The CDR3 totals 17 residues. CDR3 amino acids: CASSVGLLSSGANVLTF. The CDR3 bases are TGTGCCAGCAGCGTGGGACTCCTGAGCTCTGGGGCCAACGTCCTGACTTTC.

V usage is TRBV28 and J usage is TRBJ2-1; weak D call: TRBD1 (7 bases). The V gene lost 3 bases and the J gene lost 7 bases, with 22 bases spanning the gap. This CDR3 is built from 17 residues. Germline V lookup: CDR1 MDHEN, CDR2 SYDVKM. CDR3 DNA sequence: TGTGCCAGCAGTTTGCCCAGGGGCAGGGGGGTCGTAAATGAGCAGTTCTTC. Translating it yields CASSLPRGRGVVNEQFF.

The chain is built from TRBV30 and TRBJ2-2; no definite D call. V was trimmed by 0 bases and J by 5 bases, leaving 13 bases between them. The CDR3 runs 15 residues. The germline gives CDR1 GTSNPN, CDR2 SVGIG (reference sequence). The CDR3 loop reads CAWSVPRRRTGELFF. The CDR3 region has the DNA TGTGCCTGGAGTGTCCCTCGGAGACGGACCGGGGAGCTGTTTTTT.

The chain combines TRBV19 with TRBJ2-1; 14 nucleotides align to TRBD2. There are 17 residues in the CDR3. The ends lost 8 bases at V and 0 bases at J; junction bases unmatched: 6. CDR1 and CDR2 (germline): LNHDA, SQIVND (reference sequence). The CDR3 DNA reads TGTGCCAGTCGGACTAGCGGGAGGCCTTCCTCCTACAATGAGCAGTTCTTC. It yields the protein CASRTSGRPSSYNEQFF.

The J gene is TRBJ2-1, the V gene TRBV5-1, with 8 bases that match TRBD1. J gave up 5 bases and V 0 bases, and 1 base lay outside the gene matches. The CDR3 is 14 residues long. The germline gives CDR1 SGHRS, CDR2 YFSETQ. CDR3 nucleotide sequence: TGCGCCAGCAGCTTGGGGGGACAGGACAATGAGCAGTTCTTC. Translating gives CASSLGGQDNEQFF.

The chain recombines TRBV28 with TRBJ2-3, with D perhaps TRBD1 (5 bases). The CDR3 consists of 13 residues. Trimming stripped 2 bases from V and 9 bases from J, with 12 bases between. Per germline, CDR1 MDHEN and CDR2 SYDVKM. The CDR3 loop is CASSLLSGSTQYF. CDR3 nucleotides: TGTGCCAGCAGTTTACTCTCAGGGTCCACGCAGTATTTT.

In this sample, this clone turned up once. The rearrangement links TRBV4-3 to TRBJ1-5; D unclear. Trimming took 0 bases from V and 9 from J, leaving 15 bases between them. CDR1 is LGHNA, CDR2 YSLEER, per germline. This CDR3 is built from 15 residues. The CDR3 reads CASSQDLGVRGPQHF. CDR3 DNA: TGCGCCAGCAGCCAAGATCTTGGGGTGCGGGGGCCCCAGCATTTT.

The J gene is TRBJ1-3, the V gene TRBV28, with D perhaps TRBD1 (6 bases). The V end was cut by 6 bases, the J end by 4 bases, with 16 bases between. Germline CDR1 is MDHEN and CDR2 is SYDVKM. CDR3 size: 15 residues. The CDR3 DNA reads as TGTGCCAGCAGCTCCCCCTGGACAGCCGGAAACACCATATATTTT. Protein: CASSSPWTAGNTIYF.

In its sample, this clone was seen once. The chain is built from TRBV5-1 and TRBJ2-1; D not resolved. Germline V gene sequence: CDR1 SGHRS, CDR2 YFSETQ. The CDR3 sequence is 13 residues long. V dropped 2 bases and J dropped 9 bases, with 12 bases sitting between them. CDR3 residues: CASSLRTVGEQFF. CDR3 DNA: TGCGCCAGCAGCTTACGAACGGTCGGTGAGCAGTTCTTC.

This chain joins TRBV4-3 and TRBJ1-4; D might be TRBD1 (5 bases). Germline V gene data show CDR1 as LGHNA and CDR2 as YSLEER. Trimming removed 1 base from V and 4 bases from J, with 13 bases in between. This CDR3 is built from 16 residues. CDR3 region: CASSQVAREGNEKLFF. CDR3 bases: TGCGCCAGCAGCCAAGTCGCCAGGGAGGGTAATGAAAAACTGTTTTTT.

The rearrangement uses TRBV4-2 and TRBJ2-6; 10 positions agree with TRBD2. The V segment lost 4 bases and the J segment 3 bases; nucleotides outside the gene matches: 15. The germline CDR1 and CDR2 sequences are LGHNA and YNFKEQ. The CDR3 is 20 residues long. The CDR3 loop reads CASSLSVLAGVGGGANVLTF. The CDR3 DNA is TGTGCCAGCAGCCTATCTGTTCTAGCGGGAGTAGGTGGTGGGGCCAACGTCCTGACTTTC.

The V and J genes are TRBV5-1 and TRBJ1-2; no definite D call. The germline CDR1 and CDR2 sequences are SGHRS and YFSETQ. The CDR3 loop spans 14 amino acids. Trimming removed 4 bases at V and 3 bases at J, with 13 bases between. The CDR3 coding sequence is TGCGCCAGCAGCACAGACCCAGGCCACTATGGCTACACCTTC. Protein: CASSTDPGHYGYTF.